These T cell receptor beta chains were read from a single sample in a study of shared clonotypes between healthy human individuals. The assay was immunoSEQ multiplex PCR, and TCRdb's table has in-frame clones only and misses some. Altogether around 1.6 million clones are present, 95% to 99% being singletons, with the ten largest covering around 0.47%. Sequences were obtained from naive CD4+ T cells sorted from blood. The source is a man younger than 45 in good health. CDR3s include the opening cysteine and the closing phenylalanine or tryptophan. The order of the fields is V gene, clone size, J gene, D gene, CDR3 DNA, CDR3 protein. A D gene is named only where the DNA matches it firmly. Clone size appears in some rows only: once, few, many, or a class for an expanded clone.

TRBV6-5	-	TRBJ2-2	-	TGTGCCAGCAGCAACTATCCCCTTAGAACCGGGGAGCTGTTTTTT	CASSNYPLRTGELFF
TRBV29-1	-	TRBJ2-2	TRBD2	TGCAGCGCCATTAAAGCGGGAGATAGTACCGGGGAGCTGTTTTTT	CSAIKAGDSTGELFF
TRBV19	-	TRBJ2-6	TRBD2	TGTGCCAGTAGTCCGGGACTAGCGGGAGCTGGGGCCAACGTCCTGACTTTC	CASSPGLAGAGANVLTF
TRBV9	-	TRBJ2-1	TRBD2	TGTGCCAGCAGCGTAGGACTAGCGGGAGCGGACAATGAGCAGTTCTTC	CASSVGLAGADNEQFF
TRBV7-2	-	TRBJ1-5	-	TGTGCCAGCAGCACAAGGGGAAATCAGCCCCAGCATTTT	CASSTRGNQPQHF
TRBV18	once	TRBJ2-7	-	TGTGCCAGCTCTCGAAAAATACAGCCAGACTACGAGCAGTACTTC	CASSRKIQPDYEQYF
TRBV28	-	TRBJ2-1	TRBD2	TGTGCCAGCAGCCCTAGCGGACCAACCTACAATGAGCAGTTCTTC	CASSPSGPTYNEQFF
TRBV11-2	-	TRBJ2-5	-	TGTGCCAGCACCCCACAGCGAGGGGAGTGGTGGGAGACCCAGTACTTC	CASTPQRGEWWETQYF
TRBV28	-	TRBJ2-7	TRBD2	TGTGCCAGCAGTTTAAGGACTAGCGGGAGGGTCTCCTACGAGCAGTACTTC	CASSLRTSGRVSYEQYF
TRBV2	-	TRBJ1-1	TRBD1	TGTGCCAGCAGAAGACAGGGAAGGACTGAAGCTTTCTTT	CASRRQGRTEAFF
TRBV5-4	-	TRBJ2-3	TRBD2	TGTGCCAGCAGCTTGTTAACTAGCGGGGCCCTCACAGATACGCAGTATTTT	CASSLLTSGALTDTQYF
TRBV11-2	-	TRBJ2-7	-	TGTGCCAGCAGCTTCAGGGACGAGCAGTACTTC	CASSFRDEQYF
TRBV5-4	-	TRBJ2-1	-	TGTGCCAGCAGCGATAGTAGGAGCTCCTACAATGAGCAGTTCTTC	CASSDSRSSYNEQFF
TRBV6-5	-	TRBJ1-5	TRBD1	TGTGCCAGCAGGACGACAGGGTATGGTAATCAGCCCCAGCATTTT	CASRTTGYGNQPQHF
TRBV4-2	-	TRBJ2-2	TRBD2	TGTGCCAGCAGGTCGCCGGGACTAGCGGGACTGGGCGGGGAGCTGTTTTTT	CASRSPGLAGLGGELFF
TRBV5-1	-	TRBJ2-7	-	TGCGCCAGCAGCTTTTCGGGGGATCCATACGAGCAGTACTTC	CASSFSGDPYEQYF
TRBV28	-	TRBJ1-1	-	TGTGCCAGCACGCTGTACGTGGGGGGAGACACTGAAGCTTTCTTT	CASTLYVGGDTEAFF
TRBV19	-	TRBJ2-5	-	TGTGCCAGTAGTCTGGGGAACCAAGAGACCCAGTACTTC	CASSLGNQETQYF
TRBV11-2	-	TRBJ2-7	TRBD2	TGTGCCAGCAGTCGACTTGCTAGCGGAGGAGCTAATGAGCAGTACTTC	CASSRLASGGANEQYF
TRBV19	-	TRBJ2-7	TRBD1	TGTGCCAGTAGTATAACCAGGGGGACCTACGAGCAGTACTTC	CASSITRGTYEQYF
TRBV7-2	-	TRBJ1-5	-	TGTGCCAGCAGCTTGGACATAGCCCGCAATCAGCCCCAGCATTTT	CASSLDIARNQPQHF
TRBV29-1	-	TRBJ2-7	TRBD2	TGCAGCGTTGATCTAGCGGGAGACTACGAGCAGTACTTC	CSVDLAGDYEQYF
TRBV7-2	-	TRBJ2-1	-	TGTGCCAGCAGCTTCGGGCCTGGATCCTACAATGAGCAGTTCTTC	CASSFGPGSYNEQFF
TRBV5-6	-	TRBJ2-1	TRBD2	TGTGCCAGCAGGGGTTGGGGACGAAAGCGGGAAGACAATGAGCAGTTCTTC	CASRGWGRKREDNEQFF
TRBV7-6	once	TRBJ2-1	TRBD2	TGTGCCAGCAGCTTATGGACTAGCGGGATAGTAGACAATGAGCAGTTCTTC	CASSLWTSGIVDNEQFF
TRBV27	-	TRBJ2-2	-	TGTGCCAGCAGTTTATTTAGCCCCGGGGAGCTGTTTTTT	CASSLFSPGELFF
TRBV11-2	-	TRBJ2-3	-	TGTGCCAGCAGCGGGGCCCATAACACAGATACGCAGTATTTT	CASSGAHNTDTQYF
TRBV18	-	TRBJ2-2	-	TGTGCCAGCTCACCACCGAGTAGAAGGGCTGACACCGGGGAGCTGTTTTTT	CASSPPSRRADTGELFF
TRBV13	-	TRBJ2-1	TRBD2	TGTGCCAGCAGCTTAAGGCCTGGACTAGCGGACTACCCCTACAATGAGCAGTTCTTC	CASSLRPGLADYPYNEQFF
TRBV5-1	-	TRBJ2-1	-	TGCGCCAGCAGCTTGGTCCGCGGGAAGAATGAGCAGTTCTTC	CASSLVRGKNEQFF
TRBV25-1	-	TRBJ1-5	TRBD1	TGTGCCAGCAGTGTAACAGGGGCGAATCAGCCCCAGCATTTT	CASSVTGANQPQHF
TRBV9	once	TRBJ2-2	-	TGTGCCAGCAGCGAGGGGATCAATATACATAACACCGGGGAGCTGTTTTTT	CASSEGINIHNTGELFF